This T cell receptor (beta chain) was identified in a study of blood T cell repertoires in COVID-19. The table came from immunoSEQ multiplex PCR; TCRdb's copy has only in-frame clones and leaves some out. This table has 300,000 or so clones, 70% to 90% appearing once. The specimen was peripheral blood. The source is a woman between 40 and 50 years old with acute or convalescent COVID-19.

The CDR3 DNA reads as TGTGCCTGGAGCGGTGGTACTTTTACTGAAGCTTTCTTT. It encodes CAWSGGTFTEAFF. J is TRBJ1-1 and V is TRBV30; no firm D call. This CDR3 contains 13 residues. The V gene lost 3 bases and the J gene lost 5 bases, with 13 bases spanning the gap. In germline, CDR1 is GTSNPN, CDR2 SVGIG (reference sequence).